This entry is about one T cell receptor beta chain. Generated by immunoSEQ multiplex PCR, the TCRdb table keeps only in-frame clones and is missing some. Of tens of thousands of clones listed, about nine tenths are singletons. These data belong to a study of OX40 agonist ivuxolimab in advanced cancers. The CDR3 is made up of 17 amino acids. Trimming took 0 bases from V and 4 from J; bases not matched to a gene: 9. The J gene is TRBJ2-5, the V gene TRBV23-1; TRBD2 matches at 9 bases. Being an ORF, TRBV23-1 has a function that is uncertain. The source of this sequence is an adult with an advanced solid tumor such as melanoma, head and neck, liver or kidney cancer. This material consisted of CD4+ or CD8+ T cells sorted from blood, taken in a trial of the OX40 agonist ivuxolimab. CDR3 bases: TGCGCCAGCAGTCAATCTTGTAGCGGGGGACATCCAGAGACCCAGTACTTC. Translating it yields CASSQSCSGGHPETQYF.